This T cell receptor beta chain was identified in a study of a mutant IDH1 vaccine in newly diagnosed glioma. Notes on the study in general: The authors found pseudoprogression apparently unrelated to changes in top peripheral T cell clonotypes.

As to time point: baseline, week 1 (first vaccination visit). Sample treatment: pre-vaccination baseline after standard-of-care therapy. The protocol was immunoSEQ multiplex PCR, while the TCRdb copy is restricted to in-frame clones and leaves out a portion. The repertoire holds about 66,000 clones, 70% to 90% seen once, with roughly 2.6% in the top ten. To note about this clone: Its antigen is undetermined.

The sequence came from a man aged 25-45 years with glioma. The sample in question was PBMCs, obtained from a glioma patient treated with radiotherapy, temozolomide or both.

CDR3 amino acids: CAWSLRGGYNSPLHF. CDR3 DNA sequence: TGTGCCTGGAGTCTTCGGGGAGGGTATAATTCACCCCTCCACTTT. The chain carries TRBV30 and TRBJ1-6; D ambiguous. The germline V gene has CDR1 GTSNPN and CDR2 SVGIG (reference sequence). The CDR3 extends over 15 amino acids. The V and J ends lost 2 bases and 4 bases respectively, with 12 bases between them.